This T cell receptor (beta chain) was recovered during a study of vaccination and CD4 T cells after COVID-19. Per the germline V gene, CDR1 is KGHDR and CDR2 is SFDVKD. The germline V and J ends were trimmed by 6 bases and 6 bases, with 8 bases remaining between them. This CDR3 region has 12 residues. Treatment denoted: approximately nine-day PBMC culture with coronavirus spike peptide pools or control peptides (ViraFEST assay). Peptide pool stimulation in ViraFEST expanded antigen-specific T cells, whose TCRs were then sequenced. Dates of PCR positivity, March to December 2020, preceded the US Alpha, Beta and Delta variants. After being plated at roughly 2.2 million per well, PBMCs were cultured with 9.5 to 10 IU/ml IL-2 and about 10 ug/ml peptide pools. To note about this clonotype: No antigen is known for it.

The assay that was used to sequence DNA from cultured CD4+ T cells was the Oncomine TCR Beta short-read assay. TCRdb itself ran the PCR reads through MiXCR, one entry per CDR3 protein. The table lists 15,000 to 20,000 distinct CDR3 sequences, more than 40% of them singletons. The sequences come from CD4+ T cells from blood, cultured in vitro, collected before SARS-CoV-2 vaccination. The V call is TRBV24-1, the J call TRBJ2-1, with D maybe TRBD2 (5 bases). This TCR was sampled from a human donor who had recovered from COVID-19. The CDR3 nucleotides read TGTGCCACCAGTAGGACTTCCAATGAGCAGTTCTTC. Translated: CATSRTSNEQFF.